This TCR beta chain emerged from a study of identical twins. The CDR3 sequence is 19 residues long. Losses at the gene ends were 5 bases for V and 2 bases for J; bases not matched to a gene: 18. In this sample, this clonotype turned up a few times. Donors were all healthy Caucasians. A template switching step contributed a universal primer site, while unique molecular identifiers were present in the cDNA. TCRdb re-derived calls from the 5' RACE reads in MiXCR, one entry per CDR3 protein. This sample has about 240,000 distinct CDR3 sequences, with 6.5% to 9% found just once. These data were also reused for a study on yellow fever vaccine responses in identical twins.

The sequence derives from a woman between 18 and 30 years old in good health. The chain has TRBV12-3 or TRBV12-4 and TRBJ2-3, with 8 bases that match TRBD1. The sequenced sample consisted of CD8+ T cells sorted from blood. The CDR3 DNA reads TGTGCCAGCAGTCCGAGTACGCCGGGACAGGCAGACTTCACAGATACGCAGTATTTT. This codes for CASSPSTPGQADFTDTQYF.